One sample yielded the 21 T cell receptor beta chains listed below, sequenced in a study of cytomegalovirus exposure and HLA in healthy donors. Vbeta (60) and Jbeta (13) primers were used in the PCR. The protocol was immunoSEQ multiplex PCR, while the TCRdb copy is restricted to in-frame clones and leaves out a portion. The top ten hold approximately 15% of the sample, which has approximately 150,000 clones, over 70% seen once. Sequencing was performed on PBMCs. The receptor source for this set is a middle-aged woman in good health and CMV-seronegative.

V is TRBV11-3 and J is TRBJ2-1, with TRBD1 identical over 9 bases. The CDR3 is 15 amino acids. Trimming removed 1 base from V and 3 bases from J; junction bases left unmatched: 1. Germline assignment: CDR1 SGHNT and CDR2 YENEEA. The CDR3 DNA is TGTGCCAGCAGCTTAGGACAGGGGGTCTACAATGAGCAGTTCTTC. It specifies CASSLGQGVYNEQFF.

CDR3 sequence (DNA): TGTGCCAGCAGCCACCGGGACAGGTCTAACTATGGCTACACCTTC. Protein sequence: CASSHRDRSNYGYTF. This chain joins TRBV6-6 and TRBJ1-2; TRBD1 aligns across 8 bases. The J segment lost 0 bases and the V segment lost 6 bases, leaving 6 bases of the junction unmatched. The germline CDR1 and CDR2 sequences are MNHNY and SVGAGI (reference sequence). This CDR3 is built from 15 residues.

The chain combines TRBV10-3 with TRBJ2-7; D may be TRBD2 (6 bases). With 3 bases removed from V and 2 bases from J, the gap between germline ends came to 11 bases. Germline values: CDR1 ENHRY, CDR2 SYGVKD. The CDR3 loop spans 14 amino acids. For the CDR3, the DNA is TGTGCCATCAGTGAAGGAGGGAAAACCTACGAGCAGTACTTC. Translated: CAISEGGKTYEQYF.

V is TRBV5-1 and J is TRBJ2-1; 10 nucleotides line up with TRBD2. Trimming removed 3 bases from V and 9 bases from J; junction bases left unmatched: 6. Germline loops: CDR1 SGHRS, CDR2 YFSETQ. The CDR3 spans 14 residues. The CDR3 sequence: CASSSGTSAREQFF. CDR3 in DNA: TGCGCCAGCAGCTCCGGGACTAGCGCGCGTGAGCAGTTCTTC. Combining the CDR3 with reference TRBV5-1 and TRBJ2-1 gives the whole variable domain KAGVTQTPRYLIKTRGQQVTLSCSPISGHRSVSWYQQTPGQGLQFLFEYFSETQRNKGNFPGRFSGRQFSNSRSEMNVSTLELGDSALYLCASSSGTSAREQFFGPGTRLTVL.

V usage is TRBV10-3 and J usage is TRBJ2-3; 8 bases align to TRBD1. The length of the CDR3 is 16 residues. Germline V lookup: CDR1 ENHRY, CDR2 SYGVKD. The junction had 9 bases not matched to a gene; V was cut back by 6 bases and J by 1 base. Here the CDR3 DNA reads TGTGCCATCAGCGCCGGACAGGGACGGGGCACAGATACGCAGTATTTT. Residues: CAISAGQGRGTDTQYF.

The CDR3 sequence: CASSLVGSSRPETQYF. The CDR3 coding sequence is TGTGCCAGCAGTTTGGTGGGGAGCTCCAGACCCGAGACCCAGTACTTC. The V and J genes are TRBV28 and TRBJ2-5; perhaps TRBD2 as D (5 bases). Germline lookup yields CDR1 MDHEN and CDR2 SYDVKM. This CDR3 region has 16 residues. The ends were cut back, 3 bases at V and 5 bases at J, with 19 bases in the middle.

The rearrangement links TRBV21-1 to TRBJ1-2. TRBV21-1 is recorded as a pseudogene. The CDR3 totals 12 residues. The chain's CDR3 is CASSKALRGYTF. CDR3 nucleotide sequence: TGTGCCAGCAGCAAAGCGCTCCGGGGCTACACCTTC.

J is TRBJ1-5 and V is TRBV19; 9 bases are shared with TRBD1. CDR1 is LNHDA and CDR2 is SQIVND in the germline V gene (reference sequence). This CDR3 region has 15 residues. With 6 bases clipped from V and 4 bases from J, the junction kept 7 bases outside the gene matches. CDR3 bases: TGTGCCAGTAGGGGGACAGGGACCAGAAATCAGCCCCAGCATTTT. Translating it yields CASRGTGTRNQPQHF. The full variable domain, its missing parts supplied by reference TRBV19 and TRBJ1-5, is DGGITQSPKYLFRKEGQNVTLSCEQNLNHDAMYWYRQDPGQGLRLIYYSQIVNDFQKGDIAEGYSVSREKKESFPLTVTSAQKNPTAFYLCASRGTGTRNQPQHFGDGTRLSIL.

The chain combines TRBV7-9 with TRBJ2-3; 8 positions agree with TRBD2. CDR1 is SEHNR, CDR2 FQNEAQ, per germline (reference sequence). CDR3 length equals 16 residues. With 5 bases clipped from V and 1 base from J, the junction kept 8 bases outside the gene matches. CDR3 in amino acids: CASSPDKTSGTDTQYF. The CDR3 nucleotides are TGTGCCAGCAGCCCGGATAAGACTAGCGGCACAGATACGCAGTATTTT.

The chain uses TRBV9 and TRBJ2-3; 10 bases map to TRBD2. Germline loops: CDR1 SGDLS, CDR2 YYNGEE. The ends lost 4 bases at V and 6 bases at J; junction bases unmatched: 14. CDR3 length equals 17 residues. CDR3 in amino acids: CASSLMLTSGFPDTQYF. CDR3 in DNA: TGTGCCAGCAGCCTAATGCTGACTAGCGGGTTCCCGGATACGCAGTATTTT.

V gene TRBV19 combines with J gene TRBJ1-2; no definite D call. Per germline, CDR1 LNHDA and CDR2 SQIVND (reference sequence). The ends were cut back, 1 base at V and 3 bases at J, with 9 bases in the middle. This CDR3 has 14 residues. CDR3 DNA: TGTGCCAGTAGTATAGGAGGAAATGACTATGGCTACACCTTC. Protein product: CASSIGGNDYGYTF.

The CDR3 spells CASSLNGRTRYGYTF. The DNA for the CDR3 is TGTGCCAGCAGCTTGAACGGGAGGACCAGATATGGCTACACCTTC. This sequence joins TRBV5-4 and TRBJ1-2; the D is unclear. Per germline, CDR1 SGHNT and CDR2 YYREEE (reference sequence). Deletions cut 1 base from V and 5 bases from J, with 15 bases between. This CDR3 has 15 residues.

The V call is TRBV6-6, the J call TRBJ2-1, with TRBD1 as a possible D gene (6 bases). The V and J ends lost 6 bases and 0 bases respectively, with 15 bases between them. The CDR3 contains 16 residues. Germline V gives CDR1 MNHNY, CDR2 SVGAGI (reference sequence). CDR3 sequence: CASSLQGGASYNEQFF. CDR3 DNA: TGTGCCAGCAGCCTTCAAGGGGGTGCCTCCTACAATGAGCAGTTCTTC.

The V and J genes are TRBV4-1 and TRBJ1-5; 8 bases are shared with TRBD1. Trimming removed 3 bases from V and 5 bases from J; junction bases left unmatched: 6. Germline V gene sequence: CDR1 MGHRA, CDR2 YSYEKL. The CDR3 loop spans 15 amino acids. The CDR3 nucleotides are TGCGCCAGCAGCCAGGGGCAGGGGGCTTATCAGCCCCAGCATTTT. Its protein is CASSQGQGAYQPQHF.

The rearrangement joins TRBV7-2 to TRBJ2-5, with TRBD2 identical over 7 bases. Germline assignment: CDR1 SGHTA and CDR2 FQGNSA. The CDR3 has 13 amino acids. V was pared by 5 bases and J by 3 bases, with 3 bases of the junction left unmatched. CDR3 DNA: TGTGCCAGCAGCCGGACTAGGGAAGAGACCCAGTACTTC. This codes for CASSRTREETQYF.

In its sample, this clone was seen a few times. The rearrangement joins TRBV4-3 to TRBJ2-3, with 7 bases fitting TRBD1. The CDR3 extends over 14 amino acids. Germline CDR1 and CDR2: LGHNA and YSLEER. The trim removed 4 bases at V and 3 bases at J, leaving 4 bases unmatched. In DNA form, the CDR3 reads TGCGCCAGCAGCCCCGACAGGGAAACAGATACGCAGTATTTT. Its protein product is CASSPDRETDTQYF.

This chain links TRBV9 with TRBJ2-2, with 9 bases that match TRBD2. Per the germline V gene, CDR1 is SGDLS and CDR2 is YYNGEE. J gave up 1 base and V 3 bases, and 4 bases lay outside the gene matches. CDR3 size: 16 residues. CDR3 protein: CASSATSGLNTGELFF. CDR3 in DNA: TGTGCCAGCAGCGCGACTAGCGGATTGAACACCGGGGAGCTGTTTTTT.

The chain has TRBV7-2 and TRBJ2-7, with TRBD2 matching 11 bases. Germline V lookup: CDR1 SGHTA, CDR2 FQGNSA. The ends lost 1 base at V and 2 bases at J; junction bases unmatched: 4. This CDR3 is 16 amino acids long. The CDR3 sequence is CASSLGGSGGAYEQYF. As DNA, the CDR3 is TGTGCCAGCAGCTTAGGTGGTAGCGGGGGGGCCTACGAGCAGTACTTC.

V usage is TRBV9 and J usage is TRBJ2-1, with D possibly matching TRBD1 (6 bases). This CDR3 comprises 15 residues. V was cut by 0 bases and J by 3 bases, with 10 bases left in between. CDR1 and CDR2 from the germline V gene are SGDLS and YYNGEE. CDR3 region: CASSVEGDFYNEQFF. The CDR3 nucleotides read TGTGCCAGCAGCGTAGAGGGGGATTTCTACAATGAGCAGTTCTTC.

This chain links TRBV5-6 with TRBJ1-1; TRBD1 is a possible D gene (5 bases). The CDR3 spans 12 residues. V dropped 4 bases and J dropped 7 bases, with 11 bases sitting between them. The germline V gene has CDR1 SGHDT and CDR2 YYEEEE. CDR3 residues: CASSRGGVEAFF. In DNA form, the CDR3 reads TGTGCCAGCAGCCGGGGGGGGGTTGAAGCTTTCTTT.

In this sample, this clone turned up a few times. The chain couples TRBV10-2 to TRBJ2-7; TRBD1 matches 10 bases. This CDR3 spans 17 amino acids. V gave up 4 bases and J gave up 3 bases; unmatched junction bases: 12. Germline V gene data show CDR1 as WSHSY and CDR2 as SAAADI. The CDR3 nucleotides are TGCGCCAGCAGTGCACCCTCCCACGGACAGGGGGGCTACGAGCAGTACTTC. It specifies CASSAPSHGQGGYEQYF.